This T cell receptor beta chain was identified in a study of vaccination and CD4 T cells after COVID-19. Regarding the study as a whole: The study found that a median 86.3% of reactive clones in convalescent patients appeared only post-vaccination.

The CDR3 totals 16 residues. V trimming: 0 bases; J trimming: 4 bases; junction bases outside the gene matches: 4. Germline V gene data show CDR1 as SGHTA and CDR2 as FQGNSA. Concerning this clonotype: The antigen is unknown.

With the Oncomine TCR Beta short-read assay, DNA from cultured CD4+ T cells was sequenced. From CD4+ T cells that had been cultured, genomic DNA was extracted. MiXCR was run by TCRdb on the PCR reads, yielding one entry per CDR3 protein. The table lists about 3,200 distinct CDR3 sequences, 76% of them singletons. Sample treatment: roughly ten-day PBMC culture with coronavirus spike peptide pools or control peptides (ViraFEST assay). The source of this sequence is a human donor who had recovered from COVID-19. The chain couples TRBV7-2 to TRBJ2-1; 9 bases agree with TRBD1. The sequencing sample was made of CD4+ T cells from blood, cultured in vitro. CDR3 in DNA: TGTGCCAGCAGCTTAGCGGGACAGGGTTTATACAATGAGCAGTTCTTC. Protein product: CASSLAGQGLYNEQFF.